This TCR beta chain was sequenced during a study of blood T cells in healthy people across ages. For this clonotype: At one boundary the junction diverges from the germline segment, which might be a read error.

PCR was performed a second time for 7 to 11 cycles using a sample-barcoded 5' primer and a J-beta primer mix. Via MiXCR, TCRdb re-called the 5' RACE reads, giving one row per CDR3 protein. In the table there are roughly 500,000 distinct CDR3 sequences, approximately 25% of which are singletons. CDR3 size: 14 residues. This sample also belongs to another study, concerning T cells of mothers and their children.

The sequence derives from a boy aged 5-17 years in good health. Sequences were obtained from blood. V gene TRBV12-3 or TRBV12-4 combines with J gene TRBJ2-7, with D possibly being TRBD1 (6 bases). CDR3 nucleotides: TGTGCCAGCAGTTTCGCAGGGGCGTCCTACGAGCAATACTTC. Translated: CASSFAGASYEQYF.